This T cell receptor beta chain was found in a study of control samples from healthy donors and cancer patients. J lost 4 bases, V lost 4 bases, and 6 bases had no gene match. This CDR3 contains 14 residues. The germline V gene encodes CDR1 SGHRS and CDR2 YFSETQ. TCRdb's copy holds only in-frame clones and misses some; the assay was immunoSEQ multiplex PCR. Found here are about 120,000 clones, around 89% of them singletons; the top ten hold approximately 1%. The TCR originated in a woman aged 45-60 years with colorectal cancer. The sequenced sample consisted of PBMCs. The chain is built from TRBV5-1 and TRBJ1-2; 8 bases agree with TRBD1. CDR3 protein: CASSPTGGSYGYTF. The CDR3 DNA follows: TGCGCCAGCAGCCCAACAGGGGGAAGCTATGGCTACACCTTC.